The clone carrying this TCR beta chain has a single count. The CDR3 length is 13 residues. Germline lookup yields CDR1 MGHDK and CDR2 SYGVNS. V lost 8 bases and J 0 bases, leaving 10 bases between the germline ends. The data were taken from a study of control samples from healthy donors and cancer patients. Method: immunoSEQ multiplex PCR; TCRdb's copy keeps in-frame clones and lacks some. The table shows approximately 140,000 clones, with 91% occurring only once. The receptor comes from a man in his late teens or twenties in good health. This chain connects TRBV25-1 to TRBJ1-1; D may be TRBD1 (5 bases). The sequenced sample consisted of blood. The CDR3 region has the DNA TGTGCCAGCGGAGGGGTCTTGAACACTGAAGCTTTCTTT. It is translated as CASGGVLNTEAFF.